Following are 32 T cell receptor beta chains from one sample sequenced in a study of blood T cell repertoires in COVID-19. Assay used: immunoSEQ multiplex PCR; TCRdb lists only in-frame clones, some missing. Among 200,000 to 300,000 clones listed, 80% to 90% were seen once. Input material: peripheral blood. The receptors were gathered from a woman at least 80 years old with COVID-19, enrolled during active disease.

The genes are TRBV5-1 and TRBJ1-1; maybe TRBD1 (5 bases). CDR3 size: 14 residues. With 4 bases removed from V and 4 bases from J, the gap between germline ends came to 14 bases. Germline CDR1 SGHRS, CDR2 YFSETQ. CDR3 in DNA: TGCGCCAGCAGCAGGGGCCTAAGCAGCACTGAAGCTTTCTTT. Encoded protein: CASSRGLSSTEAFF.

This clone showed up just once. The V and J genes are TRBV6-5 and TRBJ2-1; TRBD2 is a possible D gene (6 bases). Per germline, CDR1 MNHEY and CDR2 SVGAGI. This CDR3 region has 14 residues. V dropped 7 bases and J dropped 0 bases, with 10 bases sitting between them. CDR3 bases: TGTGCCAGCAATGCGGGGAGCTCCTACAATGAGCAGTTCTTC. Amino acid sequence: CASNAGSSYNEQFF.

The chain employs TRBV6-2 or TRBV6-3 and TRBJ1-2; no reliable D call. V was shortened by 0 bases and J by 10 bases, with 12 bases between the two germline ends. The CDR3 length is 13 residues. Per the germline V gene, CDR1 is MNHEY and CDR2 is SVGEGT. The CDR3 spells CASSYSNVGDYTF. The CDR3 DNA reads as TGTGCCAGCAGTTACTCGAATGTTGGAGACTACACCTTC.

The chain employs TRBV3-1 (or the pseudogene TRBV3-2) and TRBJ1-3, with 8 positions matching TRBD1. The CDR3 spans 17 residues. Trimming removed 0 bases from V and 2 bases from J; junction bases left unmatched: 6. Germline V lookup: CDR1 LGHDT, CDR2 YNNKEL (reference sequence). CDR3 nucleotides: TGTGCCAGCAGCCAAGATGGGGCAGGGGGCACTGGAAACACCATATATTTT. Translation: CASSQDGAGGTGNTIYF.

The chain uses TRBV19 and TRBJ1-2; a possible D gene is TRBD1 (6 bases). Looked up from germline, CDR1 is LNHDA and CDR2 is SQIVND (reference sequence). The CDR3 extends over 12 amino acids. Between the trimmed V and J ends, which lost 7 bases and 5 bases, there was a span of 11 bases. This chain's CDR3 is CASKTGPYGYTF. The CDR3 nucleotides are TGTGCCAGTAAAACAGGGCCATATGGCTACACCTTC.

The chain combines TRBV5-1 with TRBJ2-3, with TRBD2 matching 13 bases. V was pared by 4 bases and J by 6 bases, with 5 bases of the junction left unmatched. The CDR3 is 15 amino acids. The germline V gene has CDR1 SGHRS and CDR2 YFSETQ. CDR3 residues: CASSPAGLAGDTQYF. In nucleotides, the CDR3 is TGCGCCAGCAGCCCGGCGGGACTAGCGGGGGATACGCAGTATTTT. Full variable domain (outside the CDR3, taken from reference TRBV5-1 and TRBJ2-3): KAGVTQTPRYLIKTRGQQVTLSCSPISGHRSVSWYQQTPGQGLQFLFEYFSETQRNKGNFPGRFSGRQFSNSRSEMNVSTLELGDSALYLCASSPAGLAGDTQYFGPGTRLTVL.

J is TRBJ2-3 and V is TRBV21-1; TRBD2, as called in the table, went unchecked against the DNA. TRBV21-1 is a pseudogene. The CDR3 is 13 residues long. The CDR3 is CASSPGVMDTQYF. DNA of the CDR3: TGTGCCAGCAGCCCCGGGGTGATGGATACGCAGTATTTT.

The rearrangement joins TRBV21-1 to TRBJ1-2; TRBD1 reflects the table's D call only, with no check against the DNA. TRBV21-1 represents a pseudogene. This CDR3 contains 12 residues. CDR3 coding DNA: TGTGCCAGCAGCTCGACAGGGGGTGGCTACACCTTC. Protein: CASSSTGGGYTF.

This chain links TRBV18 with TRBJ1-3; D is possibly TRBD1 (6 bases). V lost 8 bases and J lost 6, with 17 bases in between. The CDR3 runs to 14 residues. In germline, CDR1 is KGHSH, CDR2 LQKENI. CDR3 nucleotide sequence: TGTGCCAGCCTTGGACAGAGCCGGCTAAACACCATATATTTT. It encodes CASLGQSRLNTIYF.

The chain carries TRBV7-9 and TRBJ2-7, with TRBD2 identical over 7 bases. This CDR3 comprises 15 residues. The V gene end was trimmed by 4 bases and the J gene end by 5 bases; junction bases not matched to a gene: 11. Per germline, CDR1 SEHNR and CDR2 FQNEAQ (reference sequence). The CDR3 sequence: CASSSSGTPGDEQYF. The DNA for the CDR3 is TGTGCCAGCAGCTCAAGCGGGACGCCGGGGGACGAGCAGTACTTC.

The chain uses TRBV6-5 and TRBJ1-2; unclear D gene. V was pared by 0 bases and J by 2 bases, with 7 bases between. CDR1 and CDR2 (germline): MNHEY, SVGAGI. There are 14 residues in the CDR3. Here the CDR3 DNA reads TGTGCCAGCAGTTACTCGTTCCAGAACTATGGCTACACCTTC. It codes for CASSYSFQNYGYTF.

This clone was observed a few times. V and J are TRBV12-3 or TRBV12-4 and TRBJ1-4, with TRBD1 as a possible D gene (5 bases). This CDR3 has 13 residues. The germline V and J ends were trimmed by 11 bases and 5 bases, with 15 bases remaining between them. This chain's CDR3 is CASRGLTNEKLFF. CDR3 in DNA: TGTGCCTCGCGGGGACTGACAAATGAAAAACTGTTTTTT.

The CDR3 here is CASSLGGVRGMNTEAFF. In DNA, the CDR3 is TGTGCCAGCAGTTTAGGTGGGGTCAGGGGTATGAACACTGAAGCTTTCTTT. The chain has TRBV28 and TRBJ1-1; D is possibly TRBD1 (6 bases). The CDR3 is 17 amino acids. The V end was cut by 2 bases, the J end by 0 bases, with 16 bases between. Looked up from germline, CDR1 is MDHEN and CDR2 is SYDVKM. Filled out from reference TRBV28 and TRBJ1-1, the complete variable domain reads DVKVTQSSRYLVKRTGEKVFLECVQDMDHENMFWYRQDPGLGLRLIYFSYDVKMKEKGDIPEGYSVSREKKERFSLILESASTNQTSMYLCASSLGGVRGMNTEAFFGQGTRLTVV.

The J gene is TRBJ2-7, the V gene TRBV5-1; no firm D call. This CDR3 has 11 residues. From germline, CDR1 is SGHRS and CDR2 YFSETQ. CDR3 bases: TGCGCAAGTCGCGGCACCTACGAGCAGTACTTC. Its protein is CASRGTYEQYF.

To note about this clone: Other DNA sequences of this sample code for an identical CDR3. V usage is TRBV19 and J usage is TRBJ1-2, with a tentative D call TRBD1 (5 bases). There are 13 residues in the CDR3. The V gene's germline CDR1 is LNHDA and CDR2 SQIVND (reference sequence). The V end lost 2 bases, the J end lost 3 bases, and 7 bases lay between the germline ends. In DNA form, the CDR3 reads TGTGCCAGTAGTATACAGGGTGACTATGGCTACACCTTC. This translates into CASSIQGDYGYTF.

The chain is built from TRBV13 and TRBJ1-6, with TRBD1 matching 9 bases. With V trimmed by 1 base and J by 9 bases, 4 bases remained unmatched. CDR1 and CDR2 from the germline V gene are PRHDT and FYEKMQ (reference sequence). The CDR3 runs 15 residues. The CDR3: CASSLEGTGSSPLHF. Here the CDR3 DNA reads TGTGCCAGCAGCTTAGAAGGGACAGGGTCTTCACCCCTCCACTTT.

The V and J genes are TRBV28 and TRBJ1-5; 12 positions agree with TRBD1. J gave up 5 bases and V 5 bases, and 10 bases lay outside the gene matches. CDR3 length: 17 residues. From germline, CDR1 is MDHEN and CDR2 SYDVKM. CDR3 sequence (DNA): TGTGCCAGCAGTGCGGCGGGGACAGGGGGCCGGCATCAGCCCCAGCATTTT. Translated: CASSAAGTGGRHQPQHF. Together with reference TRBV28 and TRBJ1-5, the CDR3 gives the full variable domain: DVKVTQSSRYLVKRTGEKVFLECVQDMDHENMFWYRQDPGLGLRLIYFSYDVKMKEKGDIPEGYSVSREKKERFSLILESASTNQTSMYLCASSAAGTGGRHQPQHFGDGTRLSIL.

This clone was picked up a small number of times. CDR3 amino acids: CASSFSPQDSNEAFF. CDR3 in DNA: TGTGCCAGCAGCTTTTCCCCCCAGGACAGCAATGAAGCTTTCTTT. V is TRBV5-4 and J is TRBJ1-1, with D maybe TRBD1 (6 bases). Germline assignment: CDR1 SGHNT and CDR2 YYREEE (reference sequence). Trimming stripped 2 bases from V and 7 bases from J, with 18 bases between. This CDR3 has 15 residues.

The V and J genes are TRBV5-1 and TRBJ2-2, with TRBD2 matching over 12 bases. Germline V lookup: CDR1 SGHRS, CDR2 YFSETQ. CDR3 length equals 14 residues. The V gene end was trimmed by 5 bases and the J gene end by 9 bases; junction bases not matched to a gene: 5. This CDR3 reads CASSLTSGSRELFF. The CDR3 coding sequence is TGCGCCAGCAGTTTGACTAGCGGGAGCCGGGAGCTGTTTTTT.

The chain has TRBV3-1 (or the pseudogene TRBV3-2) and TRBJ1-6, with D unresolved. Trimming took 7 bases from V and 13 from J, leaving 14 bases between them. This CDR3 region has 12 residues. CDR1 LGHDT and CDR2 YNNKEL come from the germline V gene (reference sequence). CDR3: CASTDAGRPLHF. The CDR3, as DNA: TGTGCCAGCACCGACGCTGGGAGGCCCCTCCACTTT.

The chain links TRBV12-3 or TRBV12-4 to TRBJ1-2, with D tentatively TRBD1 (6 bases). This CDR3 has 13 residues. V lost 6 bases and J lost 7, with 15 bases in between. For the CDR3, the DNA is TGTGCCAGCAGCCTCTTACAGGGATCTGGCTACACCTTC. It codes for CASSLLQGSGYTF.

This chain links TRBV19 with TRBJ2-7; TRBD2 matches at 7 bases. J was trimmed by 2 bases and V by 1 base; bases with no gene match: 5. The CDR3 runs 15 residues. The germline V gene has CDR1 LNHDA and CDR2 SQIVND (reference sequence). The CDR3 nucleotides read TGTGCCAGTAGTATAGGTTTCAGCGGGACCTACGAGCAGTACTTC. It encodes CASSIGFSGTYEQYF.

This sequence joins TRBV9 and TRBJ1-1; D is perhaps TRBD1 (6 bases). Looked up from germline, CDR1 is SGDLS and CDR2 is YYNGEE. The CDR3 spans 14 residues. Trimming took off 4 bases at V and 1 base at J, with 11 bases between the two ends. Here the CDR3 reads CASSRTGRNTEAFF. CDR3 nucleotides: TGTGCCAGCAGCCGCACAGGGCGGAACACTGAAGCTTTCTTT.

This clone has more than one count but fewer than ten. The chain has TRBV6-5 and TRBJ1-1, with D maybe TRBD1 (6 bases). In germline, CDR1 is MNHEY, CDR2 SVGAGI. This CDR3 is 12 amino acids long. The V gene lost 6 bases and the J gene lost 5 bases, with 10 bases spanning the gap. The CDR3 reads CASRMGQTEAFF. For the CDR3, the DNA is TGTGCCAGCAGGATGGGACAAACTGAAGCTTTCTTT.

The chain is built from TRBV6-5 and TRBJ2-1; TRBD2 agrees at 7 bases. The CDR3 is 14 amino acids. Germline loops: CDR1 MNHEY, CDR2 SVGAGI. V was clipped by 3 bases and J by 4 bases; unmatched bases: 3. CDR3 protein: CASSYRAGYNEQFF. CDR3 in DNA: TGTGCCAGCAGTTATAGAGCGGGGTACAATGAGCAGTTCTTC.

This chain uses TRBV3-1 (or the pseudogene TRBV3-2) with TRBJ1-2; the D gene is possibly TRBD1 (5 bases). The CDR3 extends over 15 amino acids. Germline V gene data show CDR1 as LGHDT and CDR2 as YNNKEL (reference sequence). Between the trimmed V and J ends, which lost 4 bases and 11 bases, there was a span of 23 bases. Written as DNA, the CDR3 is TGTGCCAGCAGCCGATCCGCCGGGGGACCCGGAGGGTACACCTTC. As protein: CASSRSAGGPGGYTF.

This chain uses TRBV28 with TRBJ1-1; TRBD1 matches 8 bases. In germline, CDR1 is MDHEN, CDR2 SYDVKM. After removal of 6 bases from V and 5 bases from J, the junction contained 11 bases not matched to a gene. The CDR3 contains 15 residues. In DNA, the CDR3 is TGTGCCAGCAGCCTCCGGGACAGGTTTGGGACTGAAGCTTTCTTT. Translated, it gives CASSLRDRFGTEAFF.

The CDR3: CASSIGQLSTF. The CDR3, as DNA: TGTGCCAGCAGTATCGGACAGCTTAGCACCTTC. The rearrangement uses TRBV3-1 (or the pseudogene TRBV3-2) and TRBJ1-2; maybe TRBD1 (6 bases). Germline loops: CDR1 LGHDT, CDR2 YNNKEL (reference sequence). This CDR3 comprises 11 residues. V lost 6 bases and J 13 bases, leaving 15 bases between the germline ends.

The V gene is TRBV7-2, the J gene TRBJ2-3; 7 bases are a match to TRBD2. The CDR3 is 16 amino acids. Germline V gene sequence: CDR1 SGHTA, CDR2 FQGNSA. V lost 1 base, J lost 2 bases, and 6 bases stayed unmatched. CDR3 in amino acids: CASSLVPGGLTDTQYF. CDR3 bases: TGTGCCAGCAGCTTAGTCCCGGGGGGACTCACAGATACGCAGTATTTT.

The chain has TRBV2 and TRBJ2-1; 16 bases map to TRBD2. The CDR3 covers 17 residues. The V gene end was trimmed by 4 bases and the J gene end by 5 bases; junction bases not matched to a gene: 5. Looked up from germline, CDR1 is SNHLY and CDR2 is FYNNEI. CDR3 DNA sequence: TGTGCCAGCAGTGCCGGGACTAGCGGGGGGGCTGACAATGAGCAGTTCTTC. The encoded protein is CASSAGTSGGADNEQFF.

The chain carries TRBV7-8 and TRBJ2-5, with 14 bases matching TRBD2. Germline loops: CDR1 SGHVS, CDR2 FQNEAQ. CDR3 length: 17 residues. V dropped 3 bases and J dropped 5; count of bases not matched to a gene: 8. CDR3 sequence (DNA): TGTGCCAGCAGCTTCGCTGGGACTAGCGGGAGACGGGAGACCCAGTACTTC. Protein sequence: CASSFAGTSGRRETQYF.

This chain connects TRBV6-2 or TRBV6-3 to TRBJ2-3; 11 nucleotides line up with TRBD2. With V trimmed by 0 bases and J by 5 bases, 7 bases remained unmatched. The CDR3 contains 17 residues. Per germline, CDR1 MNHEY and CDR2 SVGEGT. The CDR3 nucleotides read TGTGCCAGCAGTTACTCCCCTCGACTAGCGGGACGAGATACGCAGTATTTT. Residues: CASSYSPRLAGRDTQYF.